These T cell receptor beta chains were read from a single sample in a study of vaccination effects on CD4 cells after COVID-19. Their specific antigens are unknown. Here immunoSEQ multiplex PCR was the method, and the copy in TCRdb shows in-frame clones only, minus some. The sample lists over 25,000 clones; nearly 80% were seen once. The specimen comprised CD4+ T cells from PBMCs cultured with SARS-CoV-2 spike peptides, sampled after COVID-19 vaccination. The receptors derive from a human donor who received a COVID-19 vaccine. Some clones in this sample may be carry-over from other donors' samples. Each CDR3 is given with its conserved first and last residue. The D gene is left open where the match is weak. The size of a clone is reported for some rows only, either as once, few or many, or as a class for expanded clones.

abundance	v_gene	d_gene	j_gene	CDR3aa	CDR3nt
-	TRBV7-3	TRBD1	TRBJ1-6	CASSTQGWTGLGNSPLHF	TGTGCCAGCAGCACCCAGGGATGGACAGGGCTGGGTAATTCACCCCTCCACTTT
-	TRBV10-1	-	TRBJ1-6	CASSESFPGPNSPLHF	TGCGCCAGCAGTGAGTCGTTCCCGGGGCCGAATTCACCCCTCCACTTT
-	TRBV9	TRBD2	TRBJ2-5	CASSVDGEGRETQYF	TGTGCCAGCAGCGTAGATGGGGAGGGTCGGGAGACCCAGTACTTC
few	TRBV9	-	TRBJ1-1	CASSVVGASEAFF	TGTGCCAGCAGCGTAGTTGGGGCTTCTGAAGCTTTCTTT
-	TRBV24-1	TRBD1	TRBJ1-4	CATSESGTGGIGEKLFF	TGTGCCACCAGTGAATCCGGGACAGGGGGGATTGGCGAAAAACTGTTTTTT
-	TRBV18	TRBD1	TRBJ2-1	CASSPGTGPFNEQFF	TGTGCCAGCTCTCCCGGGACAGGGCCCTTCAATGAGCAGTTCTTC
-	TRBV18	-	TRBJ2-5	CASSPSSGSETQYF	TGTGCCAGCTCACCATCTTCCGGCAGTGAGACCCAGTACTTC
-	TRBV3-1/TRBV3-2	-	TRBJ2-5	CASSQELAAIKETQYF	TGTGCCAGCAGCCAAGAGCTGGCAGCGATTAAAGAGACCCAGTACTTC
-	TRBV5-6	-	TRBJ1-2	CASSFRPTNYGYTF	TGTGCCAGCAGCTTCAGACCTACTAACTATGGCTACACCTTC
-	TRBV6-1	-	TRBJ2-5	CASSEAGSRETQYF	TGTGCCAGCAGTGAGGCAGGGTCGAGAGAGACCCAGTACTTC
-	TRBV5-4	-	TRBJ2-1	CASSPMWGATGNEQFF	TGTGCCAGCAGCCCCATGTGGGGAGCCACGGGGAATGAGCAGTTCTTC
few	TRBV6-4	-	TRBJ1-1	CASSDVAGRAFF	TGTGCCAGCAGTGACGTGGCAGGAAGGGCTTTCTTT
-	TRBV29-1	-	TRBJ2-5	CSARRDNQETQYF	TGCAGCGCACGAAGGGACAACCAAGAGACCCAGTACTTC
-	TRBV18	TRBD2	TRBJ2-3	CASSLREAGTDTQYF	TGTGCCAGCTCACTTCGGGAGGCCGGCACAGATACGCAGTATTTT
-	TRBV19	-	TRBJ1-4	CASSAGGEEKLFF	TGTGCCAGTAGTGCCGGGGGGGAAGAAAAACTGTTTTTT
few	TRBV2	TRBD1	TRBJ2-4	CASRPSQGSKNIQYF	TGTGCCAGCAGGCCCTCACAGGGGTCCAAAAACATTCAGTACTTC
few	TRBV29-1	TRBD2	TRBJ2-2	CSASGTSVFTGELFF	TGCAGCGCCTCCGGGACTAGCGTCTTCACCGGGGAGCTGTTTTTT
-	TRBV6-5	-	TRBJ2-3	CASSYGLKADTQYF	TGTGCCAGCAGTTACGGCCTTAAGGCAGATACGCAGTATTTT
-	TRBV5-1	TRBD1	TRBJ1-2	CASSPQMTGAGGYTF	TGCGCCAGCAGCCCTCAGATGACAGGGGCTGGGGGCTACACCTTC
few	TRBV11-2	-	TRBJ1-1	CASSLNVNTEAFF	TGTGCCAGCAGCTTAAACGTGAACACTGAAGCTTTCTTT
-	TRBV12-3/TRBV12-4	-	TRBJ2-6	CASSYGGNVLTF	TGTGCCAGCAGTTACGGGGGCAACGTCCTGACTTTC
once	TRBV7-9	TRBD1	TRBJ1-4	CASSRRQGRDEKLFF	TGTGCCAGCAGCCGGCGACAGGGACGTGATGAAAAACTGTTTTTT
-	TRBV5-1	-	TRBJ2-2	CASSQQRATGELFF	TGCGCCAGCAGCCAACAGAGGGCAACCGGGGAGCTGTTTTTT
-	TRBV7-9	TRBD2	TRBJ2-1	CASSSLGSGGFYNEQFF	TGTGCCAGCAGCTCCCTTGGTAGCGGGGGGTTCTACAATGAGCAGTTCTTC
-	TRBV30	-	TRBJ2-6	CAWEGGRGANVLTF	TGTGCCTGGGAGGGGGGACGGGGGGCCAACGTCCTGACTTTC
-	TRBV19	TRBD1	TRBJ2-1	CASSRGDRVIYNEQFF	TGTGCCAGTAGTAGGGGGGACAGGGTCATTTACAATGAGCAGTTCTTC
-	TRBV7-9	TRBD1	TRBJ2-5	CASSFQATGGAGTQYF	TGTGCCAGCAGCTTTCAAGCGACAGGGGGCGCGGGGACCCAGTACTTC
few	TRBV2	-	TRBJ2-5	CASSYQETQYF	TGTGCCAGCAGTTACCAAGAGACCCAGTACTTC
medium-sized	TRBV6-5	TRBD1	TRBJ1-5	CASSFLGQGDQPQHF	TGTGCCAGCAGTTTCCTCGGACAGGGGGATCAGCCCCAGCATTTT
-	TRBV5-1	TRBD2	TRBJ2-1	CASSLSGSGGKNEQFF	TGCGCCAGCAGCTTGAGCGGCAGCGGGGGGAAGAATGAGCAGTTCTTC
-	TRBV5-5	-	TRBJ1-1	CASSLVAGKSEAFF	TGTGCCAGCAGCTTGGTAGCAGGGAAGTCCGAAGCTTTCTTT
-	TRBV5-4	TRBD2	TRBJ2-3	CASSLTGGGADTQYF	TGTGCCAGCAGCTTAACGGGGGGAGGCGCAGATACGCAGTATTTT
-	TRBV12-3/TRBV12-4	TRBD1	TRBJ2-1	CASSKGQGYEQFF	TGTGCCAGCAGTAAGGGACAGGGTTATGAGCAGTTCTTC
-	TRBV6-5	-	TRBJ1-3	CASTAVYGTGNTIYF	TGTGCCAGCACCGCCGTCTACGGGACTGGAAACACCATATATTTT
-	TRBV20-1	TRBD1	TRBJ2-1	CSASTGDTYNEQFF	TGCAGTGCTAGTACAGGGGATACATACAATGAGCAGTTCTTC
-	TRBV19	-	TRBJ2-3	CASSKGGAITDTQYF	TGTGCCAGTAGTAAGGGCGGGGCGATCACAGATACGCAGTATTTT
-	TRBV24-1	-	TRBJ2-2	CATSTGATGELFF	TGTGCCACCTCCACCGGGGCCACCGGGGAGCTGTTTTTT
-	TRBV7-6	TRBD2	TRBJ2-5	CASSPSPPSGGAETQYF	TGTGCCAGCAGCCCTTCCCCACCTAGCGGGGGGGCTGAGACCCAGTACTTC
-	TRBV19	-	TRBJ2-3	CASSLSRFTVDTQYF	TGTGCCAGTAGCCTCTCTAGATTCACGGTAGATACGCAGTATTTT
-	TRBV9	-	TRBJ1-2	CASSPGGENYGYTF	TGTGCCAGCAGCCCCGGGGGGGAGAACTATGGCTACACCTTC
-	TRBV14	-	TRBJ2-5	CASSRGGWETQYF	TGTGCCAGCAGCCGGGGAGGTTGGGAGACCCAGTACTTC
-	TRBV6-1	-	TRBJ2-3	CASSEVRQGGTQYF	TGTGCCAGCAGTGAAGTTCGACAGGGAGGTACGCAGTATTTT
once	TRBV9	TRBD2	TRBJ2-1	CASSVDSGSYNEQFF	TGTGCCAGCAGCGTAGATAGCGGGAGCTACAATGAGCAGTTCTTC
-	TRBV5-1	-	TRBJ2-2	CASSFAGNTGELFF	TGCGCCAGCAGCTTCGCGGGGAACACCGGGGAGCTGTTTTTT
-	TRBV5-1	TRBD2	TRBJ2-5	CASSLGLAASETQYF	TGCGCCAGCAGCTTGGGCCTAGCGGCCTCAGAGACCCAGTACTTC
few	TRBV5-5	-	TRBJ2-1	CASSLERSSYNEQFF	TGTGCCAGCAGCTTGGAGCGGAGCTCCTACAATGAGCAGTTCTTC
-	TRBV24-1	-	TRBJ2-3	CATSDFGGNTDTQYF	TGTGCCACCAGTGATTTCGGCGGAAACACAGATACGCAGTATTTT
-	TRBV2	-	TRBJ2-5	CASSGRVLETQYF	TGTGCCAGCAGCGGACGGGTTCTAGAGACCCAGTACTTC
-	TRBV2	TRBD2	TRBJ2-5	CASRWTSGVFGTQYF	TGTGCCAGCAGATGGACTAGCGGGGTCTTTGGAACCCAGTACTTC
-	TRBV5-1	-	TRBJ2-1	CASSRDTSYNEQFF	TGCGCCAGCAGCCGGGACACCTCCTACAATGAGCAGTTCTTC
-	TRBV30	TRBD1	TRBJ1-2	CAWSAIRDRVNYGYTF	TGTGCCTGGAGTGCGATCCGGGACAGGGTTAACTATGGCTACACCTTC
-	TRBV2	-	TRBJ1-6	CASSRSAQGGSYNSPLHF	TGTGCCAGCAGTCGGTCCGCCCAGGGAGGCTCCTATAATTCACCCCTCCACTTT
few	TRBV30	TRBD1	TRBJ2-4	CAWSGARTGLAKNIQYF	TGTGCCTGGAGTGGTGCGAGGACAGGGCTAGCCAAAAACATTCAGTACTTC